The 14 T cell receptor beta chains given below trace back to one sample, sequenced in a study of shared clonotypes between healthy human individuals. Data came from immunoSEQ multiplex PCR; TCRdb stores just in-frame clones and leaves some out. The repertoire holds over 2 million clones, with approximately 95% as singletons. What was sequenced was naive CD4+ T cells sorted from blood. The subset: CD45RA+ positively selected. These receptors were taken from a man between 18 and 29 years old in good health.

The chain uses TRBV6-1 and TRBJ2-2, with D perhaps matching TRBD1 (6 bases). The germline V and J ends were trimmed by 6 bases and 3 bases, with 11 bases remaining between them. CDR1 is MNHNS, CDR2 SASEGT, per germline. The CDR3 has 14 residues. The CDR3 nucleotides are TGTGCCAGCAGATACAGGGTTGACACCGGGGAGCTGTTTTTT. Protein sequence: CASRYRVDTGELFF.

For the CDR3, the DNA is TGCGCCAGCAGCGGATACAGGGGCCACAACACCGGGGAGCTGTTTTTT. Protein product: CASSGYRGHNTGELFF. V and J are TRBV5-1 and TRBJ2-2; TRBD1 matches 7 bases. Looked up from germline, CDR1 is SGHRS and CDR2 is YFSETQ. With 4 bases clipped from V and 2 bases from J, the junction kept 8 bases outside the gene matches. The CDR3 length is 16 residues.

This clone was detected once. Here the CDR3 DNA reads TGCGCCAGCAGCTTGAGGCCTCAGGGTGAAAAACTGTTTTTT. Protein sequence: CASSLRPQGEKLFF. The rearrangement uses TRBV5-1 and TRBJ1-4, with D possibly being TRBD1 (5 bases). Germline CDR1 is SGHRS and CDR2 is YFSETQ. The CDR3 covers 14 residues. V lost 1 base, J lost 7 bases, and 11 bases lay in between.

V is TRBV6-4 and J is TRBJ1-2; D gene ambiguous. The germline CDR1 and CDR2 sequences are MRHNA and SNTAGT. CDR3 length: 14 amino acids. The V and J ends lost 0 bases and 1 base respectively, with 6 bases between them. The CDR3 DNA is TGTGCCAGCAGTGACTCGGGAAGTAACTATGGCTACACCTTC. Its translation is CASSDSGSNYGYTF.

The CDR3 sequence: CASSTLTGFEQYF. CDR3 in DNA: TGTGCCAGCAGCACCCTGACAGGGTTCGAGCAGTACTTC. The rearrangement links TRBV7-2 to TRBJ2-7, with 7 positions matching TRBD1. Trimming removed 5 bases from V and 6 bases from J; junction bases left unmatched: 7. Germline CDR1 SGHTA, CDR2 FQGNSA. The CDR3 totals 13 residues.

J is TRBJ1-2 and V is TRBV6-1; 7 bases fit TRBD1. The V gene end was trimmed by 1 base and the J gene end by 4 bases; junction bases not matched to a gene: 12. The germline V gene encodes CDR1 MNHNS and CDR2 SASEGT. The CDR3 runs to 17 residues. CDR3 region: CASSEDLGTASTYGYTF. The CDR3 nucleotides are TGTGCCAGCAGTGAAGATTTGGGGACAGCGTCGACCTATGGCTACACCTTC.

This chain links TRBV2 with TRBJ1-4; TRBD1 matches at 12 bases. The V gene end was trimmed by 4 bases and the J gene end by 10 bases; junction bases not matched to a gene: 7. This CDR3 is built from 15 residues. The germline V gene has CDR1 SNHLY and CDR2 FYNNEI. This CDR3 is CASSGVGQGAGKLFF. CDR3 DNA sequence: TGTGCCAGCAGTGGGGTGGGACAGGGGGCCGGAAAACTGTTTTTT.

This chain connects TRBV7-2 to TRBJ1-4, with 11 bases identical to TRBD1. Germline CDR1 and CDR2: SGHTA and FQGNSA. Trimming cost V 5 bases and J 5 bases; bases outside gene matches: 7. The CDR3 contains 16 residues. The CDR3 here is CASSLTGTGGNEKLFF. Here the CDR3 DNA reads TGTGCCAGCAGCCTAACCGGGACAGGGGGAAATGAAAAACTGTTTTTT.

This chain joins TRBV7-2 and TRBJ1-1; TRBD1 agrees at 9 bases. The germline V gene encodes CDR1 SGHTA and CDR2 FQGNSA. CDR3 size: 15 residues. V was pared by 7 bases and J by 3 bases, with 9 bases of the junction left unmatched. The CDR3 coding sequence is TGTGCCAGCACCTCGGACAGGGGAGAGTACACTGAAGCTTTCTTT. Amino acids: CASTSDRGEYTEAFF.

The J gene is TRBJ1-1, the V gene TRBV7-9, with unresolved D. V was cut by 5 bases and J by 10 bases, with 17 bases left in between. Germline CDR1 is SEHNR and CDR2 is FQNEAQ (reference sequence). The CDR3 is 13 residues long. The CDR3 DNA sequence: TGTGCCAGCAGCCCCCGGGGAGGGTTGGGAGCTTTCTTT. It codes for CASSPRGGLGAFF. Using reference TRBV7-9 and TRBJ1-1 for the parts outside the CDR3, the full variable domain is DTGVSQNPRHKITKRGQNVTFRCDPISEHNRLYWYRQTLGQGPEFLTYFQNEAQLEKSRLLSDRFSAERPKGSFSTLEIQRTEQGDSAMYLCASSPRGGLGAFFGQGTRLTVV.

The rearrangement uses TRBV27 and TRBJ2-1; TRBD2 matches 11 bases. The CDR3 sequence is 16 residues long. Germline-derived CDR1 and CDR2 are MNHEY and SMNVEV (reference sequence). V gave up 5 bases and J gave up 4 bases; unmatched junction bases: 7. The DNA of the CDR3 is TGTGCCAGCAGTCCCGTAGCGGGAGGGACTTACAATGAGCAGTTCTTC. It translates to CASSPVAGGTYNEQFF.

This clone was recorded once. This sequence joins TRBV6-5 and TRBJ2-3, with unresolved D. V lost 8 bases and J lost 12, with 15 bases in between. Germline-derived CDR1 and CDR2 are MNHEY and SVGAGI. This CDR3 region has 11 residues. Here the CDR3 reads CASGKAPFQYF. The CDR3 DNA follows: TGTGCCAGCGGGAAGGCACCCTTCCAGTATTTT.

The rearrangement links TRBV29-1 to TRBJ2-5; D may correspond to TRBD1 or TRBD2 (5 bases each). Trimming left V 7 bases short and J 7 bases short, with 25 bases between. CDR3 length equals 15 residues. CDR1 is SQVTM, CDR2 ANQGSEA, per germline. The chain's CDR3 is CSAALVGEYRVTQYF. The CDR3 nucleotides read TGCAGCGCCGCCCTCGTGGGGGAGTATCGAGTGACCCAGTACTTC.

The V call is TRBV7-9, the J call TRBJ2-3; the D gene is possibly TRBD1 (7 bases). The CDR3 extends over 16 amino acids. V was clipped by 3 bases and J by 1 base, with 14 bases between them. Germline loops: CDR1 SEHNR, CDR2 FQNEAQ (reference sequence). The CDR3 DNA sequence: TGTGCCAGCAGCTTCCAGGGGGGTAGCGGCACAGATACGCAGTATTTT. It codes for CASSFQGGSGTDTQYF.